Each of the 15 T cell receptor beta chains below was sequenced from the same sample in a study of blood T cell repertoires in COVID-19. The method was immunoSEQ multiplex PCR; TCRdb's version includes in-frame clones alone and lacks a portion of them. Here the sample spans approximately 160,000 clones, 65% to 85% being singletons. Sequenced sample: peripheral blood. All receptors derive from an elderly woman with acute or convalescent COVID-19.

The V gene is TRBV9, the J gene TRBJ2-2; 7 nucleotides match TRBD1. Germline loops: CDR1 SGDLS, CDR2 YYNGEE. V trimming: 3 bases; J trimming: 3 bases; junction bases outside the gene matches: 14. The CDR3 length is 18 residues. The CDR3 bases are TGTGCCAGCAGCGCACAGTCAAGTGACAGGGTCGACACCGGGGAGCTGTTTTTT. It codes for CASSAQSSDRVDTGELFF.

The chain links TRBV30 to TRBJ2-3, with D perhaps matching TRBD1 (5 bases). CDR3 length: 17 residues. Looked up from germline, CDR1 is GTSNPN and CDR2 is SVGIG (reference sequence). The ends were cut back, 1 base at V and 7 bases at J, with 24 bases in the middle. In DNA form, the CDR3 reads TGTGCCTGGAGTGACCCTCGACAGATGACCCCTATTAATACGCAGTATTTT. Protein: CAWSDPRQMTPINTQYF.

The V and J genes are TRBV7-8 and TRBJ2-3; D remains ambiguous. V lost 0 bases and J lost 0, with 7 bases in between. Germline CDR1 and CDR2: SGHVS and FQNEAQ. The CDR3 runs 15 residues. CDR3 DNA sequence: TGTGCCAGCAGCTTAGCGATGAGGAGCACAGATACGCAGTATTTT. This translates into CASSLAMRSTDTQYF.

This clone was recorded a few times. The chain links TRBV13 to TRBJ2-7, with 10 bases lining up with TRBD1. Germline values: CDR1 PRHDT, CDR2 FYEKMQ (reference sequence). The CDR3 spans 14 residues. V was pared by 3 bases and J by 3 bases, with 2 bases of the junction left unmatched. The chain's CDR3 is CASSLTGGYYEQYF. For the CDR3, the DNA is TGTGCCAGCAGCTTGACAGGGGGCTACTACGAGCAGTACTTC.

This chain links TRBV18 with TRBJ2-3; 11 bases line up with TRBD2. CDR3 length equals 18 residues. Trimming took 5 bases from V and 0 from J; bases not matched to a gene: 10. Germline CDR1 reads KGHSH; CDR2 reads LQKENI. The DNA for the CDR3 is TGTGCCAGCTCAACCGGGACTAGCGGTAGCACTAGCACAGATACGCAGTATTTT. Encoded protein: CASSTGTSGSTSTDTQYF.

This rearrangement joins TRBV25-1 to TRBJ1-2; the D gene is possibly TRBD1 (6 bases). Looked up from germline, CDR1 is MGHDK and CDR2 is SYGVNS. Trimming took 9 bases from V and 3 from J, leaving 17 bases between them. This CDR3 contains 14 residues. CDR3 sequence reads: CASQSGGGDYGYTF. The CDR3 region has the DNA TGTGCCAGTCAATCCGGAGGGGGGGACTATGGCTACACCTTC.

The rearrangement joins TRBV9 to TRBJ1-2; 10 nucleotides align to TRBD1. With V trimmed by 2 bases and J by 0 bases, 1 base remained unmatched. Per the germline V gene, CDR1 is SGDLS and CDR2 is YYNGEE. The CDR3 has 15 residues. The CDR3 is CASSVGTGANYGYTF. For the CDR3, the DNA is TGTGCCAGCAGCGTCGGGACAGGGGCTAACTATGGCTACACCTTC.

The CDR3: CASSYTTATYEQYF. Written as DNA, the CDR3 is TGTGCCAGCAGCTACACAACCGCCACCTACGAGCAGTACTTC. The J gene is TRBJ2-7, the V gene TRBV9; D not certain. V was shortened by 4 bases and J by 2 bases, with 13 bases between the two germline ends. Germline-derived CDR1 and CDR2 are SGDLS and YYNGEE. There are 14 residues in the CDR3.

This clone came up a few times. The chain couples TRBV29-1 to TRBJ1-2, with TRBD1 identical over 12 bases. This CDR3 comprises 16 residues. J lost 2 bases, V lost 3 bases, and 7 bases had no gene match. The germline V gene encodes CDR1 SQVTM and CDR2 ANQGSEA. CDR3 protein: CSVDAGTGGANYGYTF. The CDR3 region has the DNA TGCAGCGTTGACGCCGGGACAGGGGGCGCGAACTATGGCTACACCTTC.

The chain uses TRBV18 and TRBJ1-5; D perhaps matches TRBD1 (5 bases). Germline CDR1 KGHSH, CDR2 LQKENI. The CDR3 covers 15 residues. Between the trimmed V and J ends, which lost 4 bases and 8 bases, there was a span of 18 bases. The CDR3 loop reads CASSRRSQGQEPQHF. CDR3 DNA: TGTGCCAGCTCACGGCGATCTCAGGGCCAAGAGCCCCAGCATTTT.

CDR3 residues: CASTDGGTSYYNEQFF. Here the CDR3 DNA reads TGTGCCAGTACCGACGGTGGGACTAGTTATTACAATGAGCAGTTCTTC. This chain links TRBV19 with TRBJ2-1; 8 nucleotides match TRBD2. Looked up from germline, CDR1 is LNHDA and CDR2 is SQIVND (reference sequence). This CDR3 comprises 16 residues. Trimming cost V 7 bases and J 4 bases; bases outside gene matches: 12.

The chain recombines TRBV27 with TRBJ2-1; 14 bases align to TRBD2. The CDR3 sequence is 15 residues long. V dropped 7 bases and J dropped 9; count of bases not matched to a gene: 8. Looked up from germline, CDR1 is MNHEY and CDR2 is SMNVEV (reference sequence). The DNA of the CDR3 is TGTGCCAGCAACCGACTAGCGGGAGGGTTAATTGAGCAGTTCTTC. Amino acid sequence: CASNRLAGGLIEQFF.

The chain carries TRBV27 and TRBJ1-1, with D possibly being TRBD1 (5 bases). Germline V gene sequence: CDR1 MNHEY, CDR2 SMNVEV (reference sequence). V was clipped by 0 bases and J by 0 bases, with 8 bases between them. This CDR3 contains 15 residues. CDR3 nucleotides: TGTGCCAGCAGTTTATCTCCAGGGTTGAACACTGAAGCTTTCTTT. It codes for CASSLSPGLNTEAFF.

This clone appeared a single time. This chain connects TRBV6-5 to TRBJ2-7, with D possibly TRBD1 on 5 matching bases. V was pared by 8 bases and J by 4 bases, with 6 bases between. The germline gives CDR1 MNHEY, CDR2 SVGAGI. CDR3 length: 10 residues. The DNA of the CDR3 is TGTGCCAGCGGACAATACGAGCAGTACTTC. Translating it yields CASGQYEQYF.

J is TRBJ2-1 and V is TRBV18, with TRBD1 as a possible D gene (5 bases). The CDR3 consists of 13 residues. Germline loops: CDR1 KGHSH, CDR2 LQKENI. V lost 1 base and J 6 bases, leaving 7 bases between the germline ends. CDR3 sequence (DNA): TGTGCCAGCTCACCACAGCAGGGCAATGAGCAGTTCTTC. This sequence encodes CASSPQQGNEQFF.